The source of this T cell receptor (beta chain) is a study of blood T cell repertoires in COVID-19. Study context: Samples taken during acute and convalescent COVID-19 were collected in the United States, Italy and Spain. The cDNA or gDNA used as material had been derived from T cells, B-cell-depleted T cells, or PBMCs.

Per the original methods: Nucleated cell counts were estimated from reference gene primer amplification. TCRdb keeps only in-frame clones here, not all; method: immunoSEQ multiplex PCR. V and J calls and clone size are those listed in that table; D and trimming were worked out from the DNA. The sample lists about 71,000 clones; more than 75% were seen once. Germline V gives CDR1 SNHLY, CDR2 FYNNEI. The ends lost 6 bases at V and 9 bases at J; junction bases unmatched: 3. The CDR3 has 13 residues. The TCR comes from an elderly woman with acute or convalescent COVID-19. Input material: peripheral blood. The chain carries TRBV2 and TRBJ1-4; 11 bases align to TRBD1. The CDR3 DNA reads as TGTGCCAGCAGCCGGACAGGGGGCAAAAAACTGTTTTTT. Encoded protein: CASSRTGGKKLFF.